This T cell receptor beta chain was documented in a study of cytomegalovirus exposure and HLA in healthy donors. Broader study findings: Within the data, a cluster of highly shared sequence variants was likely a sequencing artifact. Specificity for CMV antigens was confirmed in vitro for a few of the CMV-associated chains.

All the people who gave samples were healthy bone marrow donors. Germline assignment: CDR1 SEHNR and CDR2 FQNEAQ (reference sequence). The CDR3 runs 12 residues. V lost 5 bases, J lost 8 bases, and 10 bases lay in between. As to this clone: The antigen remains unidentified.

PCR involved 60 Vbeta and 13 Jbeta primers. Original data processing: In a later analysis, of 79 million or so unique beta chains, some 10 million appeared in at least two donors. The method was immunoSEQ multiplex PCR; TCRdb's version includes in-frame clones alone and lacks a portion of them. V and J calls and clone size are given by that table; D and trimming were obtained from the DNA. The sample shows about 150,000 clones, approximately 86% of them seen only once. The sequence came from a woman aged 18-35 years in good health and CMV-seronegative. Material: PBMCs. V is TRBV7-9 and J is TRBJ2-1, with D unclear. The CDR3 DNA sequence: TGTGCCAGCAGCCGAGACGAGGATGAGCAGTTCTTC. Its protein product is CASSRDEDEQFF.